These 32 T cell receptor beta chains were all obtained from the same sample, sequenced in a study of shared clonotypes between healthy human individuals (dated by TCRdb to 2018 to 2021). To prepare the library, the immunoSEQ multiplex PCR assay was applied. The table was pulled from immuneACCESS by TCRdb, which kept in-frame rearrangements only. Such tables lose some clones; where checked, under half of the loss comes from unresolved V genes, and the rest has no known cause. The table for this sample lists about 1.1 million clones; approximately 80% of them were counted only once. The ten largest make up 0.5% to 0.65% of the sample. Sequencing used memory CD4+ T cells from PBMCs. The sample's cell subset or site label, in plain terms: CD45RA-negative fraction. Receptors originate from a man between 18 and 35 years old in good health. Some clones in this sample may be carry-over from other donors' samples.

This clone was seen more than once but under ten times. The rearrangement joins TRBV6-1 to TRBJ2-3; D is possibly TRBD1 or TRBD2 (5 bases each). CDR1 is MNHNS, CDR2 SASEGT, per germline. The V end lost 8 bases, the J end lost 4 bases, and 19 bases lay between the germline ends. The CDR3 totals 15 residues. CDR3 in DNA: TGTGCCAGCTTCGGGTGGGGGACGGGCGCAGATACGCAGTATTTT. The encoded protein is CASFGWGTGADTQYF.

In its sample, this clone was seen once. The CDR3 region is CSVGAGTDTQYF. The CDR3 nucleotides read TGCAGCGTGGGAGCTGGAACAGATACGCAGTATTTT. The chain couples TRBV29-1 to TRBJ2-3; D might be TRBD2 (5 bases). The CDR3 length is 12 residues. The germline V gene has CDR1 SQVTM and CDR2 ANQGSEA. The V end was cut by 6 bases, the J end by 3 bases, with 10 bases between.

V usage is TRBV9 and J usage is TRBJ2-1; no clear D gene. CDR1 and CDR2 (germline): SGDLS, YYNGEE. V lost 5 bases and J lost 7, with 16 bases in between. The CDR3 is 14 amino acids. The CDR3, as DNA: TGTGCCAGCAGTTTAACGGAGCGTCCTAATGAGCAGTTCTTC. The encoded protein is CASSLTERPNEQFF.

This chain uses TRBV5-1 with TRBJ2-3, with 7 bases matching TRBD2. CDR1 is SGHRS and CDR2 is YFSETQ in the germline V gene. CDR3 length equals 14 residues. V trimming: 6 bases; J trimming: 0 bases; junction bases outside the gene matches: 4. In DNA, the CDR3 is TGCGCCAGCACCGCTAGCGGTAGCACAGATACGCAGTATTTT. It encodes CASTASGSTDTQYF.

DNA for the CDR3: TGTGCCAGCAGAACCTCCAGGGCTGGGGCCAACGTCCTGACTTTC. Protein product: CASRTSRAGANVLTF. The chain carries TRBV6-5 and TRBJ2-6; the D gene is possibly TRBD1 (5 bases). V was shortened by 6 bases and J by 2 bases, with 11 bases between the two germline ends. CDR1 and CDR2 (germline): MNHEY, SVGAGI. CDR3 length: 15 amino acids.

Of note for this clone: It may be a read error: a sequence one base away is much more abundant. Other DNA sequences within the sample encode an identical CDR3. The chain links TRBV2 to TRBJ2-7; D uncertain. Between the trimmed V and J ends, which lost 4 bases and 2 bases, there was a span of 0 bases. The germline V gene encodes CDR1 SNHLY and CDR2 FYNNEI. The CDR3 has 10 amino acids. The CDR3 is CASSAYEQYF. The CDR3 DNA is TGTGCCAGCAGTGCCTACGAGCAGTACTTC. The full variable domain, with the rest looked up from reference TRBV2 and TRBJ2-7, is EPEVTQTPSHQVTQMGQEVILRCVPISNHLYFYWYRQILGQKVEFLVSFYNNEISEKSEIFDDQFSVERPDGSNFTLKIRSTKLEDSAMYFCASSAYEQYFGPGTRLTVT.

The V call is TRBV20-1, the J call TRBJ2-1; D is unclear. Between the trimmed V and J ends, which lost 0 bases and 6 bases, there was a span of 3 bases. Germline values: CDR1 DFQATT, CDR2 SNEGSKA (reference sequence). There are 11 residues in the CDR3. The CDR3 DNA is TGCAGTGCTAGAGAGGGCAATGAGCAGTTCTTC. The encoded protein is CSAREGNEQFF.

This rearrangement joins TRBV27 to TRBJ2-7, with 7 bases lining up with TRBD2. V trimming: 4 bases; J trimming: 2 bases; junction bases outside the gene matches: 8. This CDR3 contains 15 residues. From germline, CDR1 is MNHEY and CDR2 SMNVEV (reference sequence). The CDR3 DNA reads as TGTGCCAGCAGTTCGCGGACTAGATTGACCTACGAGCAGTACTTC. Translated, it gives CASSSRTRLTYEQYF.

The CDR3 DNA reads as TGCGCCAGCAGCTTGGGACGAGACTACAATGAGCAGTTCTTC. This gives the protein CASSLGRDYNEQFF. V usage is TRBV5-1 and J usage is TRBJ2-1; D gene unclear. Looked up from germline, CDR1 is SGHRS and CDR2 is YFSETQ. CDR3 length: 14 amino acids. Trimming stripped 0 bases from V and 3 bases from J, with 7 bases between.

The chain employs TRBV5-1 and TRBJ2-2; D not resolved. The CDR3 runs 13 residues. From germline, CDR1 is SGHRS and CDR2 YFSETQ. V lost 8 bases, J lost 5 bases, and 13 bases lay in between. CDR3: CASHKGATGELFF. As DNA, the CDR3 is TGCGCCAGTCATAAAGGCGCGACCGGGGAGCTGTTTTTT.

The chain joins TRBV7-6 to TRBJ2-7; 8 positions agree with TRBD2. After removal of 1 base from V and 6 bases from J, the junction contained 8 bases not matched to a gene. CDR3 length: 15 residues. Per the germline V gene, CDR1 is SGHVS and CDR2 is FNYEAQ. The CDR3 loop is CASSLGAGEKVEQYF. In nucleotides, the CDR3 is TGTGCCAGCAGCTTAGGAGCGGGAGAGAAGGTCGAGCAGTACTTC.

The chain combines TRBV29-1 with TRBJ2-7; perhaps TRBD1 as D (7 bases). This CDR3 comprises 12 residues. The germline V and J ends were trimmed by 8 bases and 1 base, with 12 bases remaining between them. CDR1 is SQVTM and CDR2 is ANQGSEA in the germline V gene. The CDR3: CSIQGRSYEQYF. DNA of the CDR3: TGCAGCATACAGGGGAGGTCCTACGAGCAGTACTTC.

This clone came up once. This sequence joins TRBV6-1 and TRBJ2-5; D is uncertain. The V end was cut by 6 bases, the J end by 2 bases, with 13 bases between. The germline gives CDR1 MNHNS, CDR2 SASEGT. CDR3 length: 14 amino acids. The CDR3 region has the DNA TGTGCCAGCAGGACTGACTGGTATCAAGAGACCCAGTACTTC. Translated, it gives CASRTDWYQETQYF.

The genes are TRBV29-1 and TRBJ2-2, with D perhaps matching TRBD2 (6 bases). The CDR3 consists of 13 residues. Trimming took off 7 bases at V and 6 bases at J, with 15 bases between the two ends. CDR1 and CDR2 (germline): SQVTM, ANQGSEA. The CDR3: CSGRLVAAGELFF. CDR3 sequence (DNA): TGCAGCGGCCGACTAGTTGCTGCCGGGGAGCTGTTTTTT.

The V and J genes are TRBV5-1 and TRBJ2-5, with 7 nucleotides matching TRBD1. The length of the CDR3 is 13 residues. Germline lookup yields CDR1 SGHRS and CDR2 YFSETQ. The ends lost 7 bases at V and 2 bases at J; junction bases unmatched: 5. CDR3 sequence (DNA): TGCGCCAGCTTTTCAGGGGGTCAAGAGACCCAGTACTTC. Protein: CASFSGGQETQYF.

The DNA for the CDR3 is TGTGCCAGTAGTATAGAGTCGGAGTCTGAGCAGTTCTTC. Encoded protein: CASSIESESEQFF. The chain links TRBV19 to TRBJ2-1; D uncertain. The germline gives CDR1 LNHDA, CDR2 SQIVND (reference sequence). The CDR3 consists of 13 residues. Trimming left V 0 bases short and J 9 bases short, with 9 bases between. Filled out from reference TRBV19 and TRBJ2-1, the complete variable domain reads DGGITQSPKYLFRKEGQNVTLSCEQNLNHDAMYWYRQDPGQGLRLIYYSQIVNDFQKGDIAEGYSVSREKKESFPLTVTSAQKNPTAFYLCASSIESESEQFFGPGTRLTVL.

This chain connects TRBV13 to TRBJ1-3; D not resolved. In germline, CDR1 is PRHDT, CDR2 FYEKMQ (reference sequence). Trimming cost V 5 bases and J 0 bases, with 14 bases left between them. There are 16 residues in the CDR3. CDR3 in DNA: TGTGCCAGCAGCCGGACGTCTGGGAGCTCTGGAAACACCATATATTTT. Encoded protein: CASSRTSGSSGNTIYF. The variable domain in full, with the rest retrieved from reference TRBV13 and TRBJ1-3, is AAGVIQSPRHLIKEKRETATLKCYPIPRHDTVYWYQQGPGQDPQFLISFYEKMQSDKGSIPDRFSAQQFSDYHSELNMSSLELGDSALYFCASSRTSGSSGNTIYFGEGSWLTVV.

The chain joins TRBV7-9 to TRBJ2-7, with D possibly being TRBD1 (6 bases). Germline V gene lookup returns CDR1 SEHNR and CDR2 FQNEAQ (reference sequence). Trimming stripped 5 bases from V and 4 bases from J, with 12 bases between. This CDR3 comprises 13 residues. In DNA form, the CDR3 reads TGTGCCAGCAGCCAAAGCACAGGGTACGAGCAGTACTTC. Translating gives CASSQSTGYEQYF.

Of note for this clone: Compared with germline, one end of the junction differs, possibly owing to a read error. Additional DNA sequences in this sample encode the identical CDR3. The CDR3 reads CASSPDRIYGYTF. The CDR3 DNA follows: TGTGCCAGCTCACCAGACAGGATCTATGGTTACACCTTC. The genes are TRBV18 and TRBJ1-2; possibly TRBD1 for D (6 bases). Germline CDR1 KGHSH, CDR2 LQKENI. The CDR3 runs 13 residues. Drawing the rest from reference TRBV18 and TRBJ1-2, the complete variable domain is NAGVMQNPRHLVRRRGQEARLRCSPMKGHSHVYWYRQLPEEGLKFMVYLQKENIIDESGMPKERFSAEFPKEGPSILRIQQVVRGDSAAYFCASSPDRIYGYTFGSGTRLTVV.

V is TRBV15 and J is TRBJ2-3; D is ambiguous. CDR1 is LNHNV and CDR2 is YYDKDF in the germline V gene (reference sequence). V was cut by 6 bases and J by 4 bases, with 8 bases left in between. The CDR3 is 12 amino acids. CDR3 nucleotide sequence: TGTGCCACCAGATCGTGGGCAGATACGCAGTATTTT. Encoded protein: CATRSWADTQYF.

CDR3 DNA sequence: TGTGCCTGGAGGACAGACACTAATGAAAAACTGTTTTTT. The encoded protein is CAWRTDTNEKLFF. The chain is built from TRBV30 and TRBJ1-4, with D possibly being TRBD1 (5 bases). Trimming took off 3 bases at V and 2 bases at J, with 7 bases between the two ends. The CDR3 covers 13 residues. CDR1 is GTSNPN, CDR2 SVGIG, per germline (reference sequence).

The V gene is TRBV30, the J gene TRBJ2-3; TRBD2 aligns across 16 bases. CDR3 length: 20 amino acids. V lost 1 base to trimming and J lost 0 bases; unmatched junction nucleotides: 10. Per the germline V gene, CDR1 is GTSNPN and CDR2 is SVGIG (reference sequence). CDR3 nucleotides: TGTGCCTGGAGTGGACCCCGGGGACTAGCGGGAGGGGGCAGCACAGATACGCAGTATTTT. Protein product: CAWSGPRGLAGGGSTDTQYF. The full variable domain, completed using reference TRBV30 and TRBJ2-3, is SQTIHQWPATLVQPVGSPLSLECTVEGTSNPNLYWYRQAAGRGLQLLFYSVGIGQISSEVPQNLSASRPQDRQFILSSKKLLLSDSGFYLCAWSGPRGLAGGGSTDTQYFGPGTRLTVL.

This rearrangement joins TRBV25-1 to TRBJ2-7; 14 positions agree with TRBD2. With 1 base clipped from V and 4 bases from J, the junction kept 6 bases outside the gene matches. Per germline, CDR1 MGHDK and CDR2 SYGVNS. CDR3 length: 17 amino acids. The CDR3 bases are TGTGCCAGCAGTGAATCGACTAGCGGGAGGGCCAGATACGAGCAGTACTTC. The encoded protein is CASSESTSGRARYEQYF.

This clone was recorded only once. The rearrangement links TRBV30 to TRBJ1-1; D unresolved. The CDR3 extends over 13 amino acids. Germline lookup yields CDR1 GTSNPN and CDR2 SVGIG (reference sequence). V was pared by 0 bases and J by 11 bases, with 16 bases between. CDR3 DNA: TGTGCCTGGAGTGTCCGGACCCCAGAGGTGGCTTTCTTT. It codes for CAWSVRTPEVAFF.

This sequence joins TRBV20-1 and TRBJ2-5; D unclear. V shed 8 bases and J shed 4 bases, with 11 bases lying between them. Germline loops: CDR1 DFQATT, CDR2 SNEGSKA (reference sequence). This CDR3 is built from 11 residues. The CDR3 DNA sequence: TGCAGTCTTGGATTCCGAGAGACCCAGTACTTC. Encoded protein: CSLGFRETQYF.

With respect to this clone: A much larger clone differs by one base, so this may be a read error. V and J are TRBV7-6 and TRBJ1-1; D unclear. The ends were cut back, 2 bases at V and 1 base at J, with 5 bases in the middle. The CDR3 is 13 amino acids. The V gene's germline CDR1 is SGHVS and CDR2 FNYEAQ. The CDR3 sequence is CASSLKQNTEAFF. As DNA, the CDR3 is TGTGCCAGCAGCTTAAAACAGAACACTGAAGCTTTCTTT. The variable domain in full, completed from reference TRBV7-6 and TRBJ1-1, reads GAGVSQSPRYKVTKRGQDVALRCDPISGHVSLYWYRQALGQGPEFLTYFNYEAQQDKSGLPNDRFSAERPEGSISTLTIQRTEQRDSAMYRCASSLKQNTEAFFGQGTRLTVV.

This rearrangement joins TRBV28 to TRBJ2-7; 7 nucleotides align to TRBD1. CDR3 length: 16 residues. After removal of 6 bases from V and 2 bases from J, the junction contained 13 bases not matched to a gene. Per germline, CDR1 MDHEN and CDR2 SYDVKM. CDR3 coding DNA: TGTGCCAGCAGAGGTCTGAAGGGGACAGATACCTACGAGCAGTACTTC. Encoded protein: CASRGLKGTDTYEQYF.

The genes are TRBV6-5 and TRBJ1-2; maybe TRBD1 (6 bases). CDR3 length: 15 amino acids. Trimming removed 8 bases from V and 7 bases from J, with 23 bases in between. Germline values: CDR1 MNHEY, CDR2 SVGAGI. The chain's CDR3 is CASFQREGDGVGYTF. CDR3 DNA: TGTGCCAGCTTCCAGCGGGAGGGGGACGGGGTTGGCTACACCTTC.

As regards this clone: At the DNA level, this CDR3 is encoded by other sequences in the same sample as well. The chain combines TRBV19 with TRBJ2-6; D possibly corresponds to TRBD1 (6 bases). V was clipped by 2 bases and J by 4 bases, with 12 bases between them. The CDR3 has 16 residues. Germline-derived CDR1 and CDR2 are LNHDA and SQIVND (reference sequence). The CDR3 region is CASSILGGAGANVLTF. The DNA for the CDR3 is TGTGCCAGTAGTATACTTGGGGGCGCCGGGGCCAACGTCCTGACTTTC.

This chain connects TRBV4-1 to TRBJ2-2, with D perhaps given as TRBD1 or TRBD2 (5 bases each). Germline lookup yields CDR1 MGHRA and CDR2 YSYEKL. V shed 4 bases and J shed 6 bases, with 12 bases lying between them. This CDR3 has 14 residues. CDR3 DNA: TGCGCCAGCAGCCGACCGGGGCAACCCGGGGAGCTGTTTTTT. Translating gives CASSRPGQPGELFF.

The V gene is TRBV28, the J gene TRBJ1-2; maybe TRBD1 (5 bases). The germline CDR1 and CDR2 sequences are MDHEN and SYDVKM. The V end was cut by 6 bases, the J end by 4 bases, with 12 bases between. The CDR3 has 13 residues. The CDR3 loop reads CASSLRVIYGYTF. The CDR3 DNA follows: TGTGCCAGCAGCCTCAGGGTAATCTATGGCTACACCTTC.

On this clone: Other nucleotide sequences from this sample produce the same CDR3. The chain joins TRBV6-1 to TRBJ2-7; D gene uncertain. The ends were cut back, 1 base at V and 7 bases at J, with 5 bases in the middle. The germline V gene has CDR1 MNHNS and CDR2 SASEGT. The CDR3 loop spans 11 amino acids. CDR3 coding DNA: TGTGCCAGCAGTGAAGTCCGGGAGCAGTACTTC. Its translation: CASSEVREQYF.